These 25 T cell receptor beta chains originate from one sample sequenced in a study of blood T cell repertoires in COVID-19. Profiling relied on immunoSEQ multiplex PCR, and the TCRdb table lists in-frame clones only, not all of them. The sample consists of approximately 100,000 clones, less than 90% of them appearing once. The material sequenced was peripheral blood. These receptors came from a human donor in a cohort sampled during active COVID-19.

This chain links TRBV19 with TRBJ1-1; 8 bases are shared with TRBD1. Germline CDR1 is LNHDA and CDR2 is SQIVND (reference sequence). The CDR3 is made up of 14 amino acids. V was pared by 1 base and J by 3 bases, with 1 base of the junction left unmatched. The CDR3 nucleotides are TGTGCCAGTAGTATAGGACAGGGGCACACTGAAGCTTTCTTT. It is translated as CASSIGQGHTEAFF.

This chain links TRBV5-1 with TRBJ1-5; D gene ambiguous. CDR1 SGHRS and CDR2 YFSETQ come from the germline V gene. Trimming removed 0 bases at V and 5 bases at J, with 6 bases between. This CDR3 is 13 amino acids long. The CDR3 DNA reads TGCGCCAGCAGCTTGGCTCCGGATCAGCCCCAGCATTTT. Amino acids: CASSLAPDQPQHF.

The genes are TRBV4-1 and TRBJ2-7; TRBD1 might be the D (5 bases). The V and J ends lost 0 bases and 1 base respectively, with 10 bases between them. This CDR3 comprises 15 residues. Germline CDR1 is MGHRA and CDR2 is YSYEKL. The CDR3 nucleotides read TGCGCCAGCAGCCAAGATTTTCAGGGTTCCTACGAGCAGTACTTC. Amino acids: CASSQDFQGSYEQYF.

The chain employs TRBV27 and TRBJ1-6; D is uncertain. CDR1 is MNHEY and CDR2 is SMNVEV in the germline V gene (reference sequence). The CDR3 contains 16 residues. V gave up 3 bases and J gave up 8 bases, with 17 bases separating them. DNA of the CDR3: TGTGCCAGCAGTTTCTCAGGACTGCTGGTGTATTCACCCCTCCACTTT. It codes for CASSFSGLLVYSPLHF.

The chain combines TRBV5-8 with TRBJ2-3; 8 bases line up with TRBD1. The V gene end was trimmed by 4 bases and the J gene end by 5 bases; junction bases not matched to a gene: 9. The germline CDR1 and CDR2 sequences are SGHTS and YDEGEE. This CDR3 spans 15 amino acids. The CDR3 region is CASSLGTGEVDTQYF. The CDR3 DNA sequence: TGTGCCAGCAGCCTGGGGACAGGAGAAGTAGATACGCAGTATTTT.

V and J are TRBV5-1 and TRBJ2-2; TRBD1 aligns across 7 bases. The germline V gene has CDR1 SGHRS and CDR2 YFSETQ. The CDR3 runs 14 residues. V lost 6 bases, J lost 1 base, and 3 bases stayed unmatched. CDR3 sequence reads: CASTGTENTGELFF. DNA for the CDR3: TGCGCCAGCACAGGGACAGAGAACACCGGGGAGCTGTTTTTT. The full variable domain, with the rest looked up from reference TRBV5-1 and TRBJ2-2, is KAGVTQTPRYLIKTRGQQVTLSCSPISGHRSVSWYQQTPGQGLQFLFEYFSETQRNKGNFPGRFSGRQFSNSRSEMNVSTLELGDSALYLCASTGTENTGELFFGEGSRLTVL.

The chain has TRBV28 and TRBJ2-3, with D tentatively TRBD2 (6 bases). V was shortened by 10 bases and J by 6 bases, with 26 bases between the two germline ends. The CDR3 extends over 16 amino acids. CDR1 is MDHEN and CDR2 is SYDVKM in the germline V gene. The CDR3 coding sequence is TGTGCCACCACCCCCCCTAGAGGGCGGGAAGGGGATACGCAGTATTTT. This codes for CATTPPRGREGDTQYF.

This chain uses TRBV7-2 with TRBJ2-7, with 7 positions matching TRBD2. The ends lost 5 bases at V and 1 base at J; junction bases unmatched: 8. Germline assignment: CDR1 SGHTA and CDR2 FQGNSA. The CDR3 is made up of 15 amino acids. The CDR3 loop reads CASSPLGGSSYEQYF. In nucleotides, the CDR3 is TGTGCCAGCAGCCCCCTTGGCGGGAGTTCCTACGAGCAGTACTTC.

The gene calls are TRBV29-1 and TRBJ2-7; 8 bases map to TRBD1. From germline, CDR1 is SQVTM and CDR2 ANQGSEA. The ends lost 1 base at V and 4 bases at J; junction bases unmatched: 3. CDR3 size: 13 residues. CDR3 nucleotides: TGCAGCGTTGAAGGCAGGGGGCAGTACGAGCAGTACTTC. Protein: CSVEGRGQYEQYF.

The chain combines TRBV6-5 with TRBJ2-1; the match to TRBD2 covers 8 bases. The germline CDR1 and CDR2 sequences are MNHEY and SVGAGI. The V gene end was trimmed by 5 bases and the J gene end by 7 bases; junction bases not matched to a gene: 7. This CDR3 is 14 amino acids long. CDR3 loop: CASSPGGNLNEQFF. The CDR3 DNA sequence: TGTGCCAGCAGTCCGGGGGGGAATTTAAATGAGCAGTTCTTC.

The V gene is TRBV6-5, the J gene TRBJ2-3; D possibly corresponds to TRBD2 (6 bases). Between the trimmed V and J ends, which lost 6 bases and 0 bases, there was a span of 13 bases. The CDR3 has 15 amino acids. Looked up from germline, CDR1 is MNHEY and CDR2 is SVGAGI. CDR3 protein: CASSISGVSTDTQYF. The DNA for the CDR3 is TGTGCCAGCAGCATTTCGGGGGTCAGCACAGATACGCAGTATTTT.

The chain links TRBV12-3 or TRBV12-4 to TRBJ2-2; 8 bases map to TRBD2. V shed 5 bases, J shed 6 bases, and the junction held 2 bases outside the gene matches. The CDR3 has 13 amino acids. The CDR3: CASSRGGSGELFF. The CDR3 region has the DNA TGTGCCAGCAGTCGGGGGGGGTCCGGGGAGCTGTTTTTT.

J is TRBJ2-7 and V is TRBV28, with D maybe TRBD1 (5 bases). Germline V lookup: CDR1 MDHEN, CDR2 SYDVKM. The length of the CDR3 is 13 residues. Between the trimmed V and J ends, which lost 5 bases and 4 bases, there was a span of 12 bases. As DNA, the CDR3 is TGTGCCAGCAGTCCTCTGACAGTATACGAGCAGTACTTC. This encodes CASSPLTVYEQYF.

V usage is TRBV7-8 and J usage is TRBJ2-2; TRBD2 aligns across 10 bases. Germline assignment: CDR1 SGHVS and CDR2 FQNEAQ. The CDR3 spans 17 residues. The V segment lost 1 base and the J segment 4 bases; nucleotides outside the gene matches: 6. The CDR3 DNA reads TGTGCCAGCAGCTTAGTACAGCGGGAGGGCTTCACCGGGGAGCTGTTTTTT. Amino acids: CASSLVQREGFTGELFF.

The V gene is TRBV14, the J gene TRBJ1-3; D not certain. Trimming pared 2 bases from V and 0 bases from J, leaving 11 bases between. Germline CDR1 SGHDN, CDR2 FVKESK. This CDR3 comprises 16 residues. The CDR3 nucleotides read TGTGCCAGCAGCCAACGGTTGCTCTCCTCTGGAAACACCATATATTTT. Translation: CASSQRLLSSGNTIYF.

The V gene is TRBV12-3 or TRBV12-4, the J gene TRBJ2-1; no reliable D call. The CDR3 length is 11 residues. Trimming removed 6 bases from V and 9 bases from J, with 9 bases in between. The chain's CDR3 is CASSSVSEQFF. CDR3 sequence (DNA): TGTGCCAGCAGCAGCGTGTCTGAGCAGTTCTTC.

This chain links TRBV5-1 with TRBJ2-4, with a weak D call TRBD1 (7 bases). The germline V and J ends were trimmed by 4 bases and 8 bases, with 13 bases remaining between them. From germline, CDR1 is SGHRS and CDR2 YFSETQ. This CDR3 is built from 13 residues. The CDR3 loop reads CASSRTGGDIQYF. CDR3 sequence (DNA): TGCGCCAGCAGCAGGACAGGAGGGGACATTCAGTACTTC.

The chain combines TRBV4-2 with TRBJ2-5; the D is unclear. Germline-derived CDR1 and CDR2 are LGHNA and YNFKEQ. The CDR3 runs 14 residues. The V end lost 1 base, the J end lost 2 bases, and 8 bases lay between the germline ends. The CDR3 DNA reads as TGTGCCAGCAGCCAAGTTGTAACACAAGAGACCCAGTACTTC. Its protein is CASSQVVTQETQYF.

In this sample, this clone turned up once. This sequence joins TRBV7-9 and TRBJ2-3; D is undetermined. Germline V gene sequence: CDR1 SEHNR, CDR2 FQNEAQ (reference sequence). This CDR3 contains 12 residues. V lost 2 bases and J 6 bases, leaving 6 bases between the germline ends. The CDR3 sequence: CASSLFSDTQYF. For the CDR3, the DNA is TGTGCCAGCAGCTTATTTTCGGATACGCAGTATTTT.

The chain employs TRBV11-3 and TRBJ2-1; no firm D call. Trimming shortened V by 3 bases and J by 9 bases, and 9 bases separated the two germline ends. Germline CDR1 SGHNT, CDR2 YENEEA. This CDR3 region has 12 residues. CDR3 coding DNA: TGTGCCAGCAGCTTGGAGCTGGGTGAGCAGTTCTTC. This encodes CASSLELGEQFF.

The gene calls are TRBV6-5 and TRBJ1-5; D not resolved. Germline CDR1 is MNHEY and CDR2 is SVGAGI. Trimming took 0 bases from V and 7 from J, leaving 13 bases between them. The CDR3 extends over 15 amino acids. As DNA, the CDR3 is TGTGCCAGCAGTTACTCCCAGTTAGCGGGCCAGCCCCAGCATTTT. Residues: CASSYSQLAGQPQHF.

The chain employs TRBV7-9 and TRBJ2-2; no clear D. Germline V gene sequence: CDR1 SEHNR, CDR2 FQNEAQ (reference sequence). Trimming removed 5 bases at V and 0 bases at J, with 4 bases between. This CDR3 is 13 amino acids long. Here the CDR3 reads CASSPTNTGELFF. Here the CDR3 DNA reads TGTGCCAGCAGCCCTACGAACACCGGGGAGCTGTTTTTT.

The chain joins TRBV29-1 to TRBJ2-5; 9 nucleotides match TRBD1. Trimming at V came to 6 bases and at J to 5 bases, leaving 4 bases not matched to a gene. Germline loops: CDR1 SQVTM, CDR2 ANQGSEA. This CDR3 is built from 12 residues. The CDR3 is CSVPGQGETQYF. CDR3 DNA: TGCAGCGTCCCGGGACAGGGTGAGACCCAGTACTTC. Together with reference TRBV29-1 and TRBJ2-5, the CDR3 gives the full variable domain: SAVISQKPSRDICQRGTSLTIQCQVDSQVTMMFWYRQQPGQSLTLIATANQGSEATYESGFVIDKFPISRPNLTFSTLTVSNMSPEDSSIYLCSVPGQGETQYFGPGTRLLVL.

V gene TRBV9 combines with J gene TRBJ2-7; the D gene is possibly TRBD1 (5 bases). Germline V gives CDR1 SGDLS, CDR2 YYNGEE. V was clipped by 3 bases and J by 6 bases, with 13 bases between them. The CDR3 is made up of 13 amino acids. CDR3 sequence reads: CASSAGHFAEQYF. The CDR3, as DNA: TGTGCCAGCAGCGCCGGACATTTTGCCGAGCAGTACTTC. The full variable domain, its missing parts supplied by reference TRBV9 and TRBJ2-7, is DSGVTQTPKHLITATGQRVTLRCSPRSGDLSVYWYQQSLDQGLQFLIQYYNGEERAKGNILERFSAQQFPDLHSELNLSSLELGDSALYFCASSAGHFAEQYFGPGTRLTVT.

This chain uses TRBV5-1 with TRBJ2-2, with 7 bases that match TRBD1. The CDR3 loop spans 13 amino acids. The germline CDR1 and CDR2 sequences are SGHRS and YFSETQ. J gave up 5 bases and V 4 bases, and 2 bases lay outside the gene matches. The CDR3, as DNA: TGCGCCAGCAGCCCACAGGGGACCGGGGAGCTGTTTTTT. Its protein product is CASSPQGTGELFF.